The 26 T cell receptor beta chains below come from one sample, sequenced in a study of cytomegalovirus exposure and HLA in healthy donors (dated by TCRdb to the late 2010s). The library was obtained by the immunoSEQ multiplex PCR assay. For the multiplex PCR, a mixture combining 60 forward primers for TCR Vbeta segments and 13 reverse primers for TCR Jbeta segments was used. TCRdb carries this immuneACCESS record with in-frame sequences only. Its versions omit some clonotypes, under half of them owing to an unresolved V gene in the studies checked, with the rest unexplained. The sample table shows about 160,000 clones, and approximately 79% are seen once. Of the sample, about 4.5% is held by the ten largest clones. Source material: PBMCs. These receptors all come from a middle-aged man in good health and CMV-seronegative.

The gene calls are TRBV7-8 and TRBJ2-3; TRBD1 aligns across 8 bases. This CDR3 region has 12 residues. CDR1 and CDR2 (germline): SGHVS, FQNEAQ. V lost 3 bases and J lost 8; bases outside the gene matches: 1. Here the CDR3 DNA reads TGTGCCAGCAGCTTCGACAGGGGTACGCAGTATTTT. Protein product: CASSFDRGTQYF.

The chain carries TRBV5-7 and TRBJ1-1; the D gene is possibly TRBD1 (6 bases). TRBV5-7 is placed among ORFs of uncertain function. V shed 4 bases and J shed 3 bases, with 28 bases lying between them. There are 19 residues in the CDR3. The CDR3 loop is CASSNTGGGHPRSHTEAFF. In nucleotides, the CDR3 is TGTGCCAGCAGCAATACTGGGGGGGGGCATCCCAGATCCCACACTGAAGCTTTCTTT.

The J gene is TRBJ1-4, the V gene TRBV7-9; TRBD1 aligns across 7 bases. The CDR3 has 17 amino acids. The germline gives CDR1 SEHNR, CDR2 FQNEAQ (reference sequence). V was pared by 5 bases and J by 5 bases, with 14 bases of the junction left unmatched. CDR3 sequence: CASSLGTSGQINEKLFF. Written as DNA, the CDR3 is TGTGCCAGCAGCCTGGGGACATCGGGACAGATAAATGAAAAACTGTTTTTT.

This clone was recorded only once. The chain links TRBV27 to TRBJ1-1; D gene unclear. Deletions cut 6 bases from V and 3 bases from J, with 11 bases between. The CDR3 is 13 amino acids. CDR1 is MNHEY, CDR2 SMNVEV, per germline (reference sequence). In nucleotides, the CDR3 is TGTGCCAGCAGGAATCCGGGTTACACTGAAGCTTTCTTT. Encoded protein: CASRNPGYTEAFF.

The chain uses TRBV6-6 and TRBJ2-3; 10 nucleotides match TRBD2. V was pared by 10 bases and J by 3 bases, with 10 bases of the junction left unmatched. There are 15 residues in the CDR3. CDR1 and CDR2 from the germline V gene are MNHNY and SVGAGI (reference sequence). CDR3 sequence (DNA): TGTGCCACCTCTCGAGCGGGGGGGACGACAGATACGCAGTATTTT. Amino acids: CATSRAGGTTDTQYF.

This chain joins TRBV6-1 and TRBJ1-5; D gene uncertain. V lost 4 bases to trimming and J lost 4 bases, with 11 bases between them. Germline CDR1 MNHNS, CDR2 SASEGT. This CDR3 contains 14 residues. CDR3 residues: CASSGEGQNQPQHF. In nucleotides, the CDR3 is TGTGCCAGCAGTGGGGAGGGCCAAAATCAGCCCCAGCATTTT.

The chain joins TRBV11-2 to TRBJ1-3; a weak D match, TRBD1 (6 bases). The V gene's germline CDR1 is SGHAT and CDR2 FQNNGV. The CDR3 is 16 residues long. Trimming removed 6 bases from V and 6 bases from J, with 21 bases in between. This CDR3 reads CASSGGGPGRANTIYF. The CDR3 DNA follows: TGTGCCAGCAGTGGGGGCGGACCCGGGAGGGCAAACACCATATATTTT. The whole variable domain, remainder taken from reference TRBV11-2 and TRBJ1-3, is EAGVAQSPRYKIIEKRQSVAFWCNPISGHATLYWYQQILGQGPKLLIQFQNNGVVDDSQLPKDRFSAERLKGVDSTLKIQPAKLEDSAVYLCASSGGGPGRANTIYFGEGSWLTVV.

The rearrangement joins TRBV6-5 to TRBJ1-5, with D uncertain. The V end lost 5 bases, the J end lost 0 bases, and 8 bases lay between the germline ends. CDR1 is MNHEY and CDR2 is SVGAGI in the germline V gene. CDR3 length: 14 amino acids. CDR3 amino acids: CASSLAYSNQPQHF. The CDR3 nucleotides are TGTGCCAGCAGTCTAGCCTATAGCAATCAGCCCCAGCATTTT.

The CDR3: CAYLDRFLSSKQYF. The CDR3 DNA is TGTGCCTACCTCGACAGGTTCCTTTCGTCCAAGCAGTACTTC. The chain couples TRBV30 to TRBJ2-7; possible D gene TRBD1, 6 bases. Trimming left V 7 bases short and J 8 bases short, with 24 bases between. This CDR3 spans 14 amino acids. The germline V gene encodes CDR1 GTSNPN and CDR2 SVGIG (reference sequence).

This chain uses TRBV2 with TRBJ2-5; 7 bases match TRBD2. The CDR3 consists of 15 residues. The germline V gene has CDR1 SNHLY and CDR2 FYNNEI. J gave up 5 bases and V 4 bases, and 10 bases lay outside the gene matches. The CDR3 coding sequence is TGTGCCAGCAGTGCCCCGACGGGGGGATCGGAGACCCAGTACTTC. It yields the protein CASSAPTGGSETQYF.

CDR3 in DNA: TGCAGCGTTGAACTAGCAGGTACAGATACGCAGTATTTT. Protein sequence: CSVELAGTDTQYF. The genes are TRBV29-1 and TRBJ2-3; D is possibly TRBD2 (5 bases). Looked up from germline, CDR1 is SQVTM and CDR2 is ANQGSEA. V lost 2 bases and J lost 3, with 9 bases in between. There are 13 residues in the CDR3.

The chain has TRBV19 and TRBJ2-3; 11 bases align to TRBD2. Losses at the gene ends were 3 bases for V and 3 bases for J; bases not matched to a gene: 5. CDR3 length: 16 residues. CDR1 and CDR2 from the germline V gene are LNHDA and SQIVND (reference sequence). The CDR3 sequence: CASSILAGGPTDTQYF. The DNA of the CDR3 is TGTGCCAGTAGTATCCTAGCGGGGGGTCCGACAGATACGCAGTATTTT.

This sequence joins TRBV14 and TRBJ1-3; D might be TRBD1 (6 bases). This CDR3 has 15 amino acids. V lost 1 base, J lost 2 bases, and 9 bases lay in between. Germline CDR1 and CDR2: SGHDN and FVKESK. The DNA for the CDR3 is TGTGCCAGCAGCCAAGGGACAGAGACTGGAAACACCATATATTTT. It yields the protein CASSQGTETGNTIYF.

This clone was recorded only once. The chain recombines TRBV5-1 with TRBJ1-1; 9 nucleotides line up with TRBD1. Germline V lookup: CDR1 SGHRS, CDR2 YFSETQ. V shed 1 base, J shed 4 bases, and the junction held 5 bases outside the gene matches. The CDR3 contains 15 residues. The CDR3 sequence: CASSLWDREGTEAFF. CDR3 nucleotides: TGCGCCAGCAGCTTGTGGGACAGGGAAGGCACTGAAGCTTTCTTT.

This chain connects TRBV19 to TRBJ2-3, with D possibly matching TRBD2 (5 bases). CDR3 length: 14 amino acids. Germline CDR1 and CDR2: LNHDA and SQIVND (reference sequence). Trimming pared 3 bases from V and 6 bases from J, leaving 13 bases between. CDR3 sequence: CASSITGLGDTQYF. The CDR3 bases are TGTGCCAGTAGTATTACGGGGTTAGGTGATACGCAGTATTTT.

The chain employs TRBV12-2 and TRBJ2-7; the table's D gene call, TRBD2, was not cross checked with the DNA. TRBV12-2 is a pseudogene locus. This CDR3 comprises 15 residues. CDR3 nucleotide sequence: TGTGCAAGTCGCCCAAGCGGGGGCTGGTACTACGAGCAGTACTTC. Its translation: CASRPSGGWYYEQYF.

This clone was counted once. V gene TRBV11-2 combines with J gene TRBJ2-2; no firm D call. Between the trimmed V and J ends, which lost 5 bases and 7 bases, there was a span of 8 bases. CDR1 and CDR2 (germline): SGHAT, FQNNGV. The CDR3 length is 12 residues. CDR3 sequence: CASSVEVGELFF. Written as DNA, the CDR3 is TGTGCCAGCAGCGTCGAGGTCGGGGAGCTGTTTTTT.

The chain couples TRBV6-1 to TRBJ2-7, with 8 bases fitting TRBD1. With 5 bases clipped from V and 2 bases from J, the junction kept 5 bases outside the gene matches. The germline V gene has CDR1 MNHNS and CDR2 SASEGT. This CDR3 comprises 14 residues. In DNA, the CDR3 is TGTGCCAGCAGTTTGGAGACAGGGGCCTACGAGCAGTACTTC. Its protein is CASSLETGAYEQYF.

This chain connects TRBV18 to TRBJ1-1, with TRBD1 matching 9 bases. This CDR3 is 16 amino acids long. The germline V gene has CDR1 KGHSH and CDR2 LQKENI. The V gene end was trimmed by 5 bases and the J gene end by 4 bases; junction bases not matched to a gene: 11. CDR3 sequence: CASSSSRGQGSTEAFF. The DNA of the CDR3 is TGTGCCAGCTCATCATCCCGCGGACAGGGGAGCACTGAAGCTTTCTTT.

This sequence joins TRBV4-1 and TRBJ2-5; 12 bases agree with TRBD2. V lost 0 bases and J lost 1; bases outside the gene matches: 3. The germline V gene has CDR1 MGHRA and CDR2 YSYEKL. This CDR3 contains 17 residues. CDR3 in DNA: TGCGCCAGCAGCCAAGATCCGGGACTAGCGGGCCAAGAGACCCAGTACTTC. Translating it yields CASSQDPGLAGQETQYF.

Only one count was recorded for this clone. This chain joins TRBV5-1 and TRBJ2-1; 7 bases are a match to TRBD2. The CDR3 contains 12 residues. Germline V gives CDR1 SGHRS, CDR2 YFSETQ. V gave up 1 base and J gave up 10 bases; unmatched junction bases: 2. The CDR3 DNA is TGCGCCAGCAGCTTGATCGGGGGGGAGCAGTTCTTC. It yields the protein CASSLIGGEQFF. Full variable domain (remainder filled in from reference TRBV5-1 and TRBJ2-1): KAGVTQTPRYLIKTRGQQVTLSCSPISGHRSVSWYQQTPGQGLQFLFEYFSETQRNKGNFPGRFSGRQFSNSRSEMNVSTLELGDSALYLCASSLIGGEQFFGPGTRLTVL.

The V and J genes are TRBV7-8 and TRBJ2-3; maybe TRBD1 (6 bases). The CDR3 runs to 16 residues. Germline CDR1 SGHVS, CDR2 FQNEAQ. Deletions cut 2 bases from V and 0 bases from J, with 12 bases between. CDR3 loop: CASSLMWGLSTDTQYF. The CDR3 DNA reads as TGTGCCAGCAGCTTAATGTGGGGGCTTAGCACAGATACGCAGTATTTT.

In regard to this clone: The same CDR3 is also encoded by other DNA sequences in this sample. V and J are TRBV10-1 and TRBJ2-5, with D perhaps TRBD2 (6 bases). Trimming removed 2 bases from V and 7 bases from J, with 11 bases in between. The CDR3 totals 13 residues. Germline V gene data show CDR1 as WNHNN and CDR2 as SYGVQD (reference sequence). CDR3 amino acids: CASSELRGGTQYF. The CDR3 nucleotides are TGCGCCAGCAGTGAGCTGCGGGGTGGGACCCAGTACTTC.

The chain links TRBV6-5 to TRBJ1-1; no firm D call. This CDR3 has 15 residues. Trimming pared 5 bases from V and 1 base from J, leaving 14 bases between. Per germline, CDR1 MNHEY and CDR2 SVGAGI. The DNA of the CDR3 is TGTGCCAGCAGTACACGGGGTAGTGGGAACACTGAAGCTTTCTTT. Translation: CASSTRGSGNTEAFF.

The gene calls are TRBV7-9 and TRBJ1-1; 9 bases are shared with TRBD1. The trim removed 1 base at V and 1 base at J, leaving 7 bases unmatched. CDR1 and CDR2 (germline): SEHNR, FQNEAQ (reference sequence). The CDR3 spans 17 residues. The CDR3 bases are TGTGCCAGCAGCTTAGTTAGGGACAGGGCGACGAACACTGAAGCTTTCTTT. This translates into CASSLVRDRATNTEAFF.

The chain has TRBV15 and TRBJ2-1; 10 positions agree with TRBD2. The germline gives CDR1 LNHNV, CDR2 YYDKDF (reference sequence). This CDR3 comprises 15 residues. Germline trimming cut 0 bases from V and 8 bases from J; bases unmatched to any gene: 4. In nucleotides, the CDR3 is TGTGCCACCAGCAGAGAGAGAGCGGGGGGGGATGAGCAGTTCTTC. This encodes CATSRERAGGDEQFF.